This record concerns one TCR beta chain sequence. This CDR3 has 13 residues. Germline trimming cut 5 bases from V and 9 bases from J; bases unmatched to any gene: 2. Germline V lookup: CDR1 SGHVS, CDR2 FNYEAQ. The data derive from a study of OX40 agonist ivuxolimab in advanced cancers. TCRdb keeps only in-frame clones here, not all; method: immunoSEQ multiplex PCR. The repertoire holds over 85,000 clones, with 84% as singletons. Source: CD4+ or CD8+ T cells sorted from blood, taken in a trial of the OX40 agonist ivuxolimab. This sequence joins TRBV7-6 and TRBJ1-6, with 9 bases matching TRBD1. The clonotype comes from an adult with an advanced solid tumor such as melanoma, head and neck, liver or kidney cancer. The CDR3 nucleotides are TGTGCCAGCAGCATGACAGGGGGTTCACCCCTCCACTTT. Amino acid sequence: CASSMTGGSPLHF. Drawing the rest from reference TRBV7-6 and TRBJ1-6, the complete variable domain is GAGVSQSPRYKVTKRGQDVALRCDPISGHVSLYWYRQALGQGPEFLTYFNYEAQQDKSGLPNDRFSAERPEGSISTLTIQRTEQRDSAMYRCASSMTGGSPLHFGNGTRLTVT.